What follows is one TCR beta chain and its context. TCRdb's table, derived via immunoSEQ multiplex PCR, lists solely in-frame clones and lacks some. The sample shows 150,000 to 200,000 clones, roughly 85% of them seen only once. The data were obtained in a study of blood T cell repertoires in COVID-19. The trim removed 4 bases at V and 3 bases at J, leaving 10 bases unmatched. This CDR3 has 16 amino acids. This study enrolled people aged 18 to 89 from approximately 25 US geographic areas. Sequenced material: PBMCs or T cells enriched from blood (not recorded which). V and J are TRBV5-3 and TRBJ2-5, with 9 bases fitting TRBD1. TRBV5-3 counts as an open reading frame of uncertain function. This TCR was recovered from a woman aged 70 to 79 in a cohort exposed to, infected with or recovered from COVID-19 (not recorded which). This chain's CDR3 is CARSRHRGLTKETQYF. As DNA, the CDR3 is TGTGCCAGAAGCAGACACAGGGGGCTCACTAAAGAGACCCAGTACTTC.